This T cell receptor (beta chain) was found in a study of shared clonotypes between healthy human individuals. Deep-level assay runs were performed. TCRdb keeps only in-frame clones here, not all; method: immunoSEQ multiplex PCR. The table shows under 2.5 million clones, with 85% to 95% occurring only once. V lost 1 base, J lost 0 bases, and 6 bases lay in between. There are 14 residues in the CDR3. Germline loops: CDR1 MDHEN, CDR2 SYDVKM. Comments on this clone: The same CDR3 is also encoded by other DNA sequences in this sample.

V and J are TRBV28 and TRBJ1-2, with D hard to call. This TCR was sampled from a man between 18 and 35 years old in good health. Some clones in this sample may be carry-over from other donors' samples. Material: naive CD4+ T cells from PBMCs. Subset given: CD45RA+ positively selected. For the CDR3, the DNA is TGTGCCAGCAGTTTATTGGGAGCTAACTATGGCTACACCTTC. Its translation is CASSLLGANYGYTF.